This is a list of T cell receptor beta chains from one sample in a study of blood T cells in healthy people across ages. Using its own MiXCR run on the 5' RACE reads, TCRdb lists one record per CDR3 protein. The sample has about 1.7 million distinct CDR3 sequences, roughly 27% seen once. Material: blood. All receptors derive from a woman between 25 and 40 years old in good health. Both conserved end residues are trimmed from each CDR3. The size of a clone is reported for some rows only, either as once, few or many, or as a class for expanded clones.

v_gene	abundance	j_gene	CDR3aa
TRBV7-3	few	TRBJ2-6	ASSLTGSRGEVFSGANVLT
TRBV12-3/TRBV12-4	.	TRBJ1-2	ASSPRRGQISYGYT
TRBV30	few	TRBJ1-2	AWSASGVGGYT
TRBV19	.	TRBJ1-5	ASSLHRTQVRQPQH
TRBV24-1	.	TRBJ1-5	ATGDLSNQPQH
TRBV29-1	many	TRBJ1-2	SGQGARDYGYT
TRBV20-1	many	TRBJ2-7	SASPRERIIYEQY
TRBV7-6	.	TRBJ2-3	ASSLGRAEVTDTQY
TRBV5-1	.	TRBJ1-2	ASSPGRDRIYGYT
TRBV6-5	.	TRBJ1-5	ASSLTGAHQPQH
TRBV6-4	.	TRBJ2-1	ASGPTSGRRHEQF
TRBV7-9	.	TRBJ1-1	ASSLGDLLGTEAF
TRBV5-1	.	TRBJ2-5	ASSPPGLAGGSEHY
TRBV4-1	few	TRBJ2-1	ASSQYSGLAGYNEQF
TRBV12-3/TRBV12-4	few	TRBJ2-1	ASGSTSGRAPYNEQF
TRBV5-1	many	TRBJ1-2	ASRISGLYGYT
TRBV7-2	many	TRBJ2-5	ASSLARDQVNQY
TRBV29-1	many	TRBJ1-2	SVLRDYGYT
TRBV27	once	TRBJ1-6	ASMTYLGNSPLH
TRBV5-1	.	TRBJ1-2	ASSLGQTEFYGYT
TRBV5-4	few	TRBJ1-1	ASSPQGAVSRAEAF
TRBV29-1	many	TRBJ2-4	SVVPSGGRAKNIQY